The present TCR beta chain was sequenced within a study of T cells in women clearing cervical HPV infection. Worth noting for this clone: The observed sequence ends 3 residues before the CDR3 terminus, with the missing tail filled in from the germline J gene. The same CDR3 is also encoded by other DNA sequences in this sample.

Assay used: immunoSEQ multiplex PCR; TCRdb lists only in-frame clones, some missing. The sample data list about 30,000 clones. This CDR3 is built from 13 residues. Germline CDR1 is KGHSH and CDR2 is LQKENI. The specimen was blood buffy coat. The receptor's source is a woman aged 18 to 69 with a cervical HPV16 infection that either progressed to CIN3+ or cleared (not recorded which). The chain carries TRBV18 and TRBJ1-1, with unresolved D. The covered CDR3 bases are TGTGCCAGCTCACCCGGGGTCCAAGAGACA. The encoded protein is CASSPGVQET. In full, the CDR3 reads CASSPGVQETAFF. The variable domain in full, completed from reference TRBV18 and TRBJ1-1, reads NAGVMQNPRHLVRRRGQEARLRCSPMKGHSHVYWYRQLPEEGLKFMVYLQKENIIDESGMPKERFSAEFPKEGPSILRIQQVVRGDSAAYFCASSPGVQETAFFGQGTRLTVV.